Below, one TCR beta chain is given with its context. The record originates from a study of blood T cell repertoires in COVID-19. In the study overall: Specimens from acute and convalescent COVID-19 originated in the United States, Italy and Spain. T cells, B-cell-depleted T cells, or PBMCs provided the cDNA or gDNA that served as material.

In the authors' workflow: Reference gene primer amplification in the assay estimated nucleated cell counts. TCRdb's copy holds only in-frame clones and misses some; the assay was immunoSEQ multiplex PCR. Clonal size and the V and J genes are those of that table, whereas D and trimming came from the DNA. The table has some 100,000 clones, just over 90% seen once. The sequenced sample consisted of peripheral blood. The receptor was isolated from a man in his sixties with acute or convalescent COVID-19.

CDR3 DNA: TGTGCCAGCAGCCATAAAGCACGGGGAACTAATGAAAAACTGTTTTTT. Translation gives CASSHKARGTNEKLFF. This sequence joins TRBV7-9 and TRBJ1-4; D unresolved. Trimming removed 5 bases at V and 1 base at J, with 14 bases between. Germline V CDR1 and CDR2: SEHNR, FQNEAQ (reference sequence). CDR3 size: 16 residues. The full variable domain, with the rest looked up from reference TRBV7-9 and TRBJ1-4, is DTGVSQNPRHKITKRGQNVTFRCDPISEHNRLYWYRQTLGQGPEFLTYFQNEAQLEKSRLLSDRFSAERPKGSFSTLEIQRTEQGDSAMYLCASSHKARGTNEKLFFGSGTQLSVL.